This TCR beta chain was documented in a study of OX40 agonist ivuxolimab in advanced cancers. The study's findings and limits: Clonal expansion by week 6 occurred in CD4+ and CD8+ blood T cells (at 0.1 to 3.0 mg/kg).

The study sampled blood at baseline, cycle 4 day 1, and cycle 7 day 1. Details on this clone: Its target is not known.

TCRdb keeps only in-frame clones here, not all; method: immunoSEQ multiplex PCR. The sample lists 45,000 or so clones; 88% were seen once. The germline V gene has CDR1 MNHNY and CDR2 SVGAGI (reference sequence). Trimming removed 8 bases from V and 7 bases from J; junction bases left unmatched: 15. This CDR3 has 15 amino acids. This sequence originates from an adult with an advanced solid tumor such as melanoma, head and neck, liver or kidney cancer. The sequenced sample was CD4+ or CD8+ T cells sorted from blood, obtained in a trial of the OX40 agonist ivuxolimab. V and J are TRBV6-6 and TRBJ1-2; the match to TRBD1 covers 8 bases. CDR3 nucleotides: TGTGCCAGCCGACGCCCCGGACAGGGAGTATTTGGCTACACCTTC. Encoded protein: CASRRPGQGVFGYTF.